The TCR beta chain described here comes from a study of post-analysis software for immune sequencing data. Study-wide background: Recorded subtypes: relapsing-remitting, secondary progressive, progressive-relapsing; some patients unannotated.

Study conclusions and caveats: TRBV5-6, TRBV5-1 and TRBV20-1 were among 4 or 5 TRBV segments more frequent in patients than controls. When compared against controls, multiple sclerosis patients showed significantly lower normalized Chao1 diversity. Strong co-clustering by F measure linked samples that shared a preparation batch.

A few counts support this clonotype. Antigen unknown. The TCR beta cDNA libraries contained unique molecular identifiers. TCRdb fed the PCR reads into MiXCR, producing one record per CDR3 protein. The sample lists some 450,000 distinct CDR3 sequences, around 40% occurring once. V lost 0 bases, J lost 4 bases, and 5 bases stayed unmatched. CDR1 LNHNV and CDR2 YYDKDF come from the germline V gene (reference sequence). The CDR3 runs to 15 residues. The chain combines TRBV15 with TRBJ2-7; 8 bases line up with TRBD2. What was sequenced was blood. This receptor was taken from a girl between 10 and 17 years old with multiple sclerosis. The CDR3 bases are TGTGCCACCAGCAGAGATAGAACTAGCGGTTACGAGCAGTACTTC. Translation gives CATSRDRTSGYEQYF.